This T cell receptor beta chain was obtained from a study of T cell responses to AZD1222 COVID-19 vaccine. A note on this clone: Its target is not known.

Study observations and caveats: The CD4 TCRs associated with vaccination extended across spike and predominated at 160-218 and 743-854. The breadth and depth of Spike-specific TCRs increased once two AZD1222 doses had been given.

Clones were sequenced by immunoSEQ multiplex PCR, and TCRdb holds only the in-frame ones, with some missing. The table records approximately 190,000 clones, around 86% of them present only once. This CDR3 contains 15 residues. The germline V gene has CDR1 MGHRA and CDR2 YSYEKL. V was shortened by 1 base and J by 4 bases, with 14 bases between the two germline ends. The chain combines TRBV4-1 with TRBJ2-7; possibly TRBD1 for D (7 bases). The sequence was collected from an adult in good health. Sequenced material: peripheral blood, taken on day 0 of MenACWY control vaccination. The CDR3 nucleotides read TGCGCCAGCAGCCAAGGCGGAGGGGGCGGGTACGAGCAGTACTTC. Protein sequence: CASSQGGGGGYEQYF.